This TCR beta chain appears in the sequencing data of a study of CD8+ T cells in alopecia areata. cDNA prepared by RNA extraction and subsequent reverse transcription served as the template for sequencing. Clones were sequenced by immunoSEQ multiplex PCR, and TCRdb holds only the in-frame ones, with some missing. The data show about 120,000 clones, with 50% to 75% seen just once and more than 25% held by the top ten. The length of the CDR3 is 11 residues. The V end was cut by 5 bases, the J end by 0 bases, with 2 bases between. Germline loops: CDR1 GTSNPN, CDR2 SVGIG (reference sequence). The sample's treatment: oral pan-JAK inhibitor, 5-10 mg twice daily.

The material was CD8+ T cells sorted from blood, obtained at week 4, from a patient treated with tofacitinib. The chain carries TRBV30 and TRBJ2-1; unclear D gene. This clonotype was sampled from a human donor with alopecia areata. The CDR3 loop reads CAWASYNEQFF. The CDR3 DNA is TGTGCCTGGGCCTCCTACAATGAGCAGTTCTTC. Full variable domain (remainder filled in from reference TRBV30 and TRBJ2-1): SQTIHQWPATLVQPVGSPLSLECTVEGTSNPNLYWYRQAAGRGLQLLFYSVGIGQISSEVPQNLSASRPQDRQFILSSKKLLLSDSGFYLCAWASYNEQFFGPGTRLTVL.